Listed below are T cell receptor beta chains from one sample, sequenced in a study of cytomegalovirus exposure and HLA in healthy donors. Measured with immunoSEQ multiplex PCR; TCRdb has only the in-frame clones, and not every one. The sample consists of some 250,000 clones, roughly 91% of them appearing once. The source material was PBMCs. The source is a woman aged 25-40 years in good health and CMV-seronegative. The CDR3 runs from the conserved cysteine through the conserved F or W. A D gene is named only where the DNA matches it firmly. Rows may omit the clone size; those that give it use once, few, many or a size class.

.,TRBJ1-1,.,TRBV5-1,TGCGCCAGCAGTGTCGATATGGGGACAGAAGCTTTCTTT,CASSVDMGTEAFF
TRBD2,TRBJ2-5,.,TRBV28,TGTGCCAGCCTAGCGGGACCTGAAGAGACCCAGTACTTC,CASLAGPEETQYF
TRBD2,TRBJ2-1,.,TRBV6-1,TGTGCCAGCAGTGAAGGTGGGACTAGTAGGAGTGAGCAGTTCTTC,CASSEGGTSRSEQFF
TRBD2,TRBJ2-5,many,TRBV6-5,TGTGCCAGCAACTCCTTAGCGGGAGAGGCCGAGACCCAGTACTTC,CASNSLAGEAETQYF
.,TRBJ1-2,.,TRBV5-6,TGTGCCAGCAGTTCAACAGGGCCCCCCACGGGCGGCTACACCTTC,CASSSTGPPTGGYTF
TRBD2,TRBJ2-2,.,TRBV5-1,TGCGCCAGCACCCTTAGCGGGTCCGGGGAGCTGTTTTTT,CASTLSGSGELFF
.,TRBJ2-5,.,TRBV9,TGTGCCAGCAGCGTAGACGAGCAGGGCCCTACCCAAGAGACCCAGTACTTC,CASSVDEQGPTQETQYF
TRBD1,TRBJ2-5,.,TRBV6-5,TGTGCCAGCAGTTGGGACAGTCAACGCCTCCAAGAGACCCAGTACTTC,CASSWDSQRLQETQYF
.,TRBJ2-5,.,TRBV7-2,TGTGCCAGCAGCTCCGACCGGGGAGGACAGGCCCAAGAGACCCAGTACTTC,CASSSDRGGQAQETQYF
TRBD1,TRBJ1-2,.,TRBV6-5,TGTGCCAGCAGTTACGGGACAGGTTGGGGGAGTGTTGGCTACACCTTC,CASSYGTGWGSVGYTF
.,TRBJ2-7,.,TRBV9,TGTGCCAGCAGCGTAGGTCTTGCTTACGAGCAGTACTTC,CASSVGLAYEQYF
.,TRBJ1-1,few,TRBV19,TGTGCCAGTAGTATAGGGGCGAACACTGAAGCTTTCTTT,CASSIGANTEAFF
.,TRBJ1-1,.,TRBV7-9,TGTGCCAGCCGACAGGAAAGTGGGATACGGGCTGAAGCTTTCTTT,CASRQESGIRAEAFF
TRBD1,TRBJ2-3,.,TRBV5-1,TGCGCCAGCAGCTTGGGAGGGGGCCAGAGCACAGATACGCAGTATTTT,CASSLGGGQSTDTQYF
.,TRBJ2-1,.,TRBV7-9,TGTGCCAGCAGCTTAGACGTCACTACTAATGAGCAGTTCTTC,CASSLDVTTNEQFF
.,TRBJ2-2,.,TRBV27,TGTGCCAGCAGTTTAGCTCAATACACCGGGGAGCTGTTTTTT,CASSLAQYTGELFF
.,TRBJ2-5,.,TRBV25-1,TGTGCCAGCAGTGAATTGAGGACTACAAACCAAGAGACCCAGTACTTC,CASSELRTTNQETQYF
.,TRBJ2-1,once,TRBV21-1,TGTGCCAGCAGCAAAGCGGGACTAGCCGGTTGCGAGCAGTTCTTC,CASSKAGLAGCEQFF
.,TRBJ1-2,.,TRBV29-1,TGCAGCGTCCAGGGAGACTATGGCTACACCTTC,CSVQGDYGYTF
TRBD2,TRBJ2-1,.,TRBV28,TGTGCCAGCAGTTTGTGGAGCGGGAGGAGATACAATGAGCAGTTCTTC,CASSLWSGRRYNEQFF
TRBD1,TRBJ2-3,.,TRBV5-8,TGTGCCAGCAGCTGGGGACAGGGCCTCCGCACAGATACGCAGTATTTT,CASSWGQGLRTDTQYF
.,TRBJ1-1,once,TRBV4-1,TGCGCCAGCAGCCAAGACTCGGCTCCCCTGGGAGCTTTCTTT,CASSQDSAPLGAFF
.,TRBJ2-1,.,TRBV7-9,TGTGCCAGCAGCTTAGAGGGAGCGGCCGATGAGCAGTTCTTC,CASSLEGAADEQFF
.,TRBJ1-1,.,TRBV28,TGTGCCAGCAGCCCGCGTGCGAGGGCCACTGAAGCTTTCTTT,CASSPRARATEAFF
.,TRBJ1-2,.,TRBV28,TGTGCCAGCAGTTTAGTTGGTAGGGCTGTTACCTTC,CASSLVGRAVTF
.,TRBJ1-5,.,TRBV28,TGTGCCAGCAGTTTATCCGGGAGCAATCAGCCCCAGCATTTT,CASSLSGSNQPQHF
TRBD1,TRBJ2-5,once,TRBV7-6,TGTGCCAGCAGCCATGACAGGGGCCCCTTTGGGTACCAAGAGACCCAGTACTTC,CASSHDRGPFGYQETQYF
.,TRBJ2-7,.,TRBV5-1,TGCGCCAGCAACCCCGACGGGGGGCTCTACGAGCAGTACTTC,CASNPDGGLYEQYF
.,TRBJ2-5,few,TRBV7-9,TGTGCCAGCAGCCGTGACGTAGAGACCCAGTACTTC,CASSRDVETQYF
.,TRBJ1-3,.,TRBV29-1,TGCAGCGTTGAACAGGGATACTCTGGAAACACCATATATTTT,CSVEQGYSGNTIYF
.,TRBJ2-1,once,TRBV27,TGTGCCAGCCACCAAGGGGCTGTTTACGTCAATGAGCAGTTCTTC,CASHQGAVYVNEQFF
TRBD2,TRBJ2-5,.,TRBV7-2,TGTGCCAGCAGCGCTACTAGCGCGCAAGAGACCCAGTACTTC,CASSATSAQETQYF
TRBD1,TRBJ1-2,.,TRBV6-6,TGTGCCAGCAGTTACGACAGGGGGGTGAACTATGGCTACACCTTC,CASSYDRGVNYGYTF
TRBD1,TRBJ1-5,.,TRBV27,TGTGCCAGCAGACCCACGACAGGGGGCAATCAGCCCCAGCATTTT,CASRPTTGGNQPQHF
TRBD2,TRBJ2-7,.,TRBV4-1,TGCGCCAGCAGCCCGGGTGGTGGGCTAGCGGGAGTCTACGAGCAGTACTTC,CASSPGGGLAGVYEQYF